This T cell receptor (beta chain) came from a study of beta chain features in type 1 diabetes. Study results and limitations: In type 1 diabetes patients, VDJ junctions had fewer insertions; deletions at these junctions were more frequent.

Trimming removed 2 bases from V and 6 bases from J; junction bases left unmatched: 7. Germline V CDR1 and CDR2: MGHDK, SYGVNS. This CDR3 spans 15 amino acids. Expressed TCRB transcripts were sequenced after all isolated RNA was converted to cDNA. Here immunoSEQ multiplex PCR was the method, and the copy in TCRdb shows in-frame clones only, minus some. The sample records more than 150,000 clones, 13% being singletons. This clone was counted between two and nine times. Its antigen is still unknown. The chain recombines TRBV25-1 with TRBJ1-2; 9 bases fit TRBD1. The TCR comes from a woman between 18 and 29 years old in good health. Input material: central memory CD4+ T cells from blood. Here the CDR3 reads CASSEQEQGADGYTF. Here the CDR3 DNA reads TGTGCCAGCAGTGAACAGGAACAGGGGGCTGATGGCTACACCTTC.